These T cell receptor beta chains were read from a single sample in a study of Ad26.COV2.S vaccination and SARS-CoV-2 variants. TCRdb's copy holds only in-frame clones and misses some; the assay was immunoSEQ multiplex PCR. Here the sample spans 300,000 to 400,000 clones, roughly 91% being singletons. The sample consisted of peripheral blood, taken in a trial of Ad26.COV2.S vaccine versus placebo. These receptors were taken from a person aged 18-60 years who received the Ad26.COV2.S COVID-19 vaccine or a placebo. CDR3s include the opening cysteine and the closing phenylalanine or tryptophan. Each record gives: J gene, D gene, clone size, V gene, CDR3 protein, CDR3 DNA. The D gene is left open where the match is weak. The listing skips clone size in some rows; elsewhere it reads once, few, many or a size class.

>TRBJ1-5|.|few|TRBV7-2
CASSLFGDQPQHF
TGTGCCAGCAGCTTATTTGGGGATCAGCCCCAGCATTTT
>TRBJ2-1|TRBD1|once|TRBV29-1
CSVELRQGFPNEQFF
TGCAGCGTTGAACTACGACAGGGGTTCCCAAATGAGCAGTTCTTC
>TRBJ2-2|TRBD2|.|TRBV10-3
CAISGAGGPTGELFF
TGTGCCATCAGTGGAGCGGGGGGGCCCACGGGGGAGCTGTTTTTT
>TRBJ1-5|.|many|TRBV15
CATSREGGRQNQPQHF
TGTGCCACCAGCAGAGAGGGGGGCCGGCAAAATCAGCCCCAGCATTTT
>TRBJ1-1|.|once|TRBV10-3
CAISESGEAFF
TGTGCCATCAGTGAGTCAGGGGAGGCTTTCTTT
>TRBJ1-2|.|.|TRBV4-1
CASSRDGGYTF
TGCGCCAGCAGCCGTGACGGCGGCTACACCTTC
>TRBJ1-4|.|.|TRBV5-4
CASSFGRNNEKLFF
TGTGCCAGCAGCTTCGGGCGGAATAATGAAAAACTGTTTTTT
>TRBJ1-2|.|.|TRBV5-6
CASSLGGSGYTF
TGTGCCAGCAGCTTGGGGGGGAGTGGCTACACCTTC
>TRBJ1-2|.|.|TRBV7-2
CASSLQDRPIYGYTF
TGTGCCAGCAGCTTACAAGACAGGCCCATCTATGGCTACACCTTC
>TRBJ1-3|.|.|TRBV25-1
CASSSVGNTIYF
TGTGCCAGCAGTTCGGTTGGAAACACCATATATTTT
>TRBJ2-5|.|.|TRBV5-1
CASSHGNREETQYF
TGCGCCAGCAGCCATGGTAACAGGGAAGAGACCCAGTACTTC
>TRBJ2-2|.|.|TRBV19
CASSNPDYYTGELFF
TGTGCCAGTAGTAATCCCGACTATTACACCGGGGAGCTGTTTTTT
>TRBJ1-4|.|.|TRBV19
CASKNYPGSEKLFF
TGTGCCAGCAAAAATTACCCGGGCTCTGAAAAACTGTTTTTT
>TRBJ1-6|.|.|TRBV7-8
CASSLGGNSPLHF
TGTGCCAGCAGCTTAGGCGGTAATTCACCCCTCCACTTT
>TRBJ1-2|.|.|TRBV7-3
CASSPDAGVNYGYTF
TGTGCCAGCAGCCCGGATGCCGGGGTTAACTATGGCTACACCTTC
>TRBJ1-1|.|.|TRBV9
CASSVGPVNTEAFF
TGTGCCAGCAGCGTAGGCCCGGTGAACACTGAAGCTTTCTTT
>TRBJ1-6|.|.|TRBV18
CASSPRGLENSPLHF
TGTGCCAGCTCACCAAGAGGGTTGGAGAATTCACCCCTCCACTTT
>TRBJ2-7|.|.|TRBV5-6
CASGLNSYEQYF
TGTGCCAGCGGTCTGAACTCCTACGAGCAGTACTTC
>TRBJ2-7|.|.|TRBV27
CASSFRGDSRYEQYF
TGTGCCAGCAGTTTCCGGGGTGACTCACGCTACGAGCAGTACTTC
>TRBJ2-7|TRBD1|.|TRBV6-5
CASNKQGKNYEQYF
TGTGCCAGCAACAAACAGGGGAAGAACTACGAGCAGTACTTC
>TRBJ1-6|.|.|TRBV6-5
CASSYAQGGNSPLHF
TGTGCCAGCAGTTACGCTCAGGGAGGTAATTCACCCCTCCACTTT
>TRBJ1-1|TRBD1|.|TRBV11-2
CASSKDRGHGAEAFF
TGTGCCAGCAGCAAGGACAGGGGGCACGGCGCTGAAGCTTTCTTT
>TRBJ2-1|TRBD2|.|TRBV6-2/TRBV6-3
CASSSTSGSNEQFF
TGTGCCAGCAGTTCGACTAGCGGTTCCAATGAGCAGTTCTTC
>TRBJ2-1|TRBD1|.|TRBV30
CAWSRTGGGEQFF
TGTGCCTGGAGTAGGACAGGGGGAGGTGAGCAGTTCTTC
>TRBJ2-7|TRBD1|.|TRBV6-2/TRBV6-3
CASSYEGGKYEQYF
TGTGCCAGCAGTTACGAAGGGGGCAAATACGAGCAGTACTTC
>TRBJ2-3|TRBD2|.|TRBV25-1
CASRASGGTTDTQYF
TGTGCCAGCAGGGCTAGCGGGGGGACCACAGATACGCAGTATTTT
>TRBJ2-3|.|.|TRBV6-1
CASSEVRRTQATQYF
TGTGCCAGCAGTGAAGTAAGGAGAACCCAAGCTACGCAGTATTTT
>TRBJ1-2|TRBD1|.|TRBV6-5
CASSSEQGARGYTF
TGTGCCAGCAGTTCCGAACAGGGGGCGAGGGGCTACACCTTC